This T cell receptor (beta chain) was recovered during a study of technical replicates of blood from a few donors. This CDR3 is 13 amino acids long. Per germline, CDR1 SGHRS and CDR2 YFSETQ. Trimming shortened V by 0 bases and J by 8 bases, and 9 bases separated the two germline ends. TCRdb keeps only in-frame clones here, not all; method: immunoSEQ multiplex PCR. Of 10,000 to 15,000 clones in the sample, 90% to 95% were seen once. This chain uses TRBV5-1 with TRBJ2-4; possible D gene TRBD1, 5 bases. Sample: PBMCs. The source of this sequence is a human donor in good health. The CDR3 is CASSLATVDIQYF. CDR3 bases: TGCGCCAGCAGCTTGGCGACAGTCGACATTCAGTACTTC.